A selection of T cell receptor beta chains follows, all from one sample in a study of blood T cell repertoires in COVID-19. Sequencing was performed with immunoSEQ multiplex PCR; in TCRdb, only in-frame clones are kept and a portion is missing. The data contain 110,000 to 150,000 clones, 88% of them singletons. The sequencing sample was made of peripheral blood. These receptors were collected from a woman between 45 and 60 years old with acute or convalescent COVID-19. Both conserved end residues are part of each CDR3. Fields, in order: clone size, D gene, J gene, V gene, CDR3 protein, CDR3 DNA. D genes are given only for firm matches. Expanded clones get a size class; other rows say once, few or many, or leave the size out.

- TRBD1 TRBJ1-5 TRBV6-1 CASSERDRGHQPQHF TGTGCCAGCAGTGAAAGGGACAGGGGGCATCAGCCCCAGCATTTT
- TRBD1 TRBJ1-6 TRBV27 CASSEDRTFYNSPLHF TGTGCCAGCAGTGAGGACAGGACTTTCTATAATTCACCCCTCCACTTT
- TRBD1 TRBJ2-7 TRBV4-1 CASSQGQGSYEQYF TGCGCCAGCAGCCAAGGACAGGGGTCCTACGAGCAGTACTTC
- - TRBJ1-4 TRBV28 CASSLSGFREKLFF TGTGCCAGCAGTTTGTCAGGGTTTAGGGAAAAACTGTTTTTT
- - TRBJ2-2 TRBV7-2 CASSLAGGRVTGELFF TGTGCCAGCAGCTTAGCGGGGGGGCGTGTCACCGGGGAGCTGTTTTTT
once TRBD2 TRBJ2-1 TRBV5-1 CASSLSLAGNNEQFF TGCGCCAGCAGCTTAAGCCTAGCGGGAAACAATGAGCAGTTCTTC
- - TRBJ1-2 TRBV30 CAWSSGVGGYTF TGTGCCTGGAGTTCAGGGGTGGGTGGCTACACCTTC
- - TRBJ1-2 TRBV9 CASSPGGLLNYGYTF TGTGCCAGCAGCCCAGGAGGGCTCCTAAACTATGGCTACACCTTC
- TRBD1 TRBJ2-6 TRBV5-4 CASSAGTGAGANVLTF TGTGCCAGCAGCGCGGGGACAGGGGCTGGGGCCAACGTCCTGACTTTC
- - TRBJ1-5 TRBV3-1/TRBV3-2 CASSQDGAGGGQPQHF TGTGCCAGCAGCCAAGACGGGGCGGGGGGCGGACAGCCCCAGCATTTT
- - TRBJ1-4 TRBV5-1 CASSFSGAHNEKLFF TGCGCCAGCAGCTTCTCAGGGGCCCATAATGAAAAACTGTTTTTT
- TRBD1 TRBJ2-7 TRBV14 CASSRTGGLDEQYF TGTGCCAGCAGCCGGACAGGGGGCCTCGACGAGCAGTACTTC
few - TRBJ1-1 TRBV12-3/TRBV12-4 CASSFAVTEAFF TGTGCCAGCAGTTTTGCGGTTACTGAAGCTTTCTTT
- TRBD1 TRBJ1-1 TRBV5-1 CASTEQGTEAFF TGCGCCAGCACCGAACAGGGGACTGAAGCTTTCTTT
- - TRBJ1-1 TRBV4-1 CASSQLDLARVEAFF TGCGCCAGCAGCCAACTAGACCTCGCCAGGGTTGAAGCTTTCTTT
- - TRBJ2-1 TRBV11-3 CASSFTQGSEQFF TGTGCCAGCAGCTTTACACAGGGCAGTGAGCAGTTCTTC
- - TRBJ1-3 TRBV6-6 CASSRDRSHSGNTIYF TGTGCCAGCAGTCGAGACAGGTCCCACTCTGGAAACACCATATATTTT
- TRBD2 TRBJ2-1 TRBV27 CASSLRQGTRTNEQFF TGTGCCAGCAGTTTAAGACAAGGGACTAGAACCAATGAGCAGTTCTTC
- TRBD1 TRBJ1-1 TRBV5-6 CASSRFYRQGPDTEAFF TGTGCCAGCAGCCGTTTTTACCGACAGGGACCAGACACTGAAGCTTTCTTT
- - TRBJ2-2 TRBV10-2 CASSEFRNTGELFF TGCGCCAGCAGTGAATTCAGGAACACCGGGGAGCTGTTTTTT
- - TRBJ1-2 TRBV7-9 CASSPGDFYGYTF TGTGCCAGCAGCCCGGGGGATTTCTATGGCTACACCTTC
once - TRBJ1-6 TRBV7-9 CASSLEQANSPLHF TGTGCCAGCAGCTTAGAGCAGGCTAATTCACCCCTCCACTTT
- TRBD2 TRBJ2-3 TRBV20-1 CSASNPGGRGDTQYF TGCAGTGCTAGTAATCCGGGGGGGCGTGGAGATACGCAGTATTTT
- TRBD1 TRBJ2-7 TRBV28 CASSMTGGPYFEQYF TGTGCCAGCAGTATGACAGGGGGACCTTATTTCGAGCAGTACTTC
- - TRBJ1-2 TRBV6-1 CASSEPRVSYGYTF TGTGCCAGCAGTGAACCTCGGGTATCCTATGGCTACACCTTC
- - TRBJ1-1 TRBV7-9 CASSRGGTEAFF TGTGCCAGCAGCAGAGGGGGCACTGAAGCTTTCTTT
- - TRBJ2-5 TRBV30 CAWATSHQETQYF TGTGCCTGGGCTACTAGCCATCAAGAGACCCAGTACTTC
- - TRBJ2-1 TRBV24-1 CATSDLTARSEQFF TGTGCCACCAGTGACCTGACCGCTAGGAGTGAGCAGTTCTTC
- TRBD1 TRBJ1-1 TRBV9 CASSVAQGAGNTEAFF TGTGCCAGCAGCGTAGCCCAGGGGGCTGGGAACACTGAAGCTTTCTTT
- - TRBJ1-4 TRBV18 CASSPPSEDINEKLFF TGTGCCAGCTCACCACCGTCAGAGGATATTAATGAAAAACTGTTTTTT
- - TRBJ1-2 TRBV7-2 CASSLFGPGPYTF TGTGCCAGCAGCTTATTCGGTCCAGGGCCCTACACCTTC
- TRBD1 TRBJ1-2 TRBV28 CASSPRTGKGSYGYTF TGTGCCAGCAGTCCAAGGACAGGGAAAGGGAGCTATGGCTACACCTTC
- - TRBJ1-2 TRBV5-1 CASSLAPGNGYTF TGCGCCAGCAGCTTGGCCCCGGGGAATGGCTACACCTTC
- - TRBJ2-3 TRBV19 CASTTPGEVVTQYF TGTGCCAGTACCACGCCGGGGGAGGTCGTCACGCAGTATTTT
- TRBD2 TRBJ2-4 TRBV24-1 CATSDSERDAEAKNIQYF TGTGCCACCAGTGATTCTGAGCGGGACGCGGAAGCCAAAAACATTCAGTACTTC
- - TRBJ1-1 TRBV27 CASTTGGKGEAFF TGTGCCAGCACCACGGGGGGGAAGGGTGAAGCTTTCTTT
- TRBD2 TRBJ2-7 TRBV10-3 CAISSLAGTYEQYF TGTGCCATCAGCAGCCTAGCGGGAACCTACGAGCAGTACTTC
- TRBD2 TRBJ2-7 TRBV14 CASSQGLARGEQYF TGTGCCAGCAGCCAGGGACTAGCGCGGGGCGAGCAGTACTTC
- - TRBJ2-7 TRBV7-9 CASTAERDYEQYF TGTGCCAGCACGGCTGAACGAGACTACGAGCAGTACTTC
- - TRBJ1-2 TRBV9 CASSVDPEGYGYTF TGTGCCAGCAGCGTAGACCCCGAGGGCTATGGCTACACCTTC
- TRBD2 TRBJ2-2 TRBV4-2 CASSLGTTSLGGELFF TGTGCCAGCAGCCTCGGGACTACCTCTCTGGGCGGGGAGCTGTTTTTT
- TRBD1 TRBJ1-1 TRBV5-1 CASSLRQGDTEAFF TGCGCCAGCAGCTTGAGACAGGGCGACACTGAAGCTTTCTTT
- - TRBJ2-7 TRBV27 CASSSEWGGYEQYF TGTGCCAGCAGTTCAGAATGGGGAGGCTACGAGCAGTACTTC
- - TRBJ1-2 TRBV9 CASSGDTPRTYGYTF TGTGCCAGCAGCGGAGACACCCCCCGCACCTATGGCTACACCTTC
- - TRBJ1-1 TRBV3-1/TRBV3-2 CASSPGGRVEYTEAFF TGTGCCAGCAGCCCGGGGGGTAGGGTGGAGTACACTGAAGCTTTCTTT
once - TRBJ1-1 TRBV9 CASSGTGMNAEAFF TGTGCCAGCAGCGGCACAGGGATGAACGCTGAAGCTTTCTTT